A selection of T cell receptor beta chains follows, all from one sample in a study of OX40 agonist ivuxolimab in advanced cancers. Method: immunoSEQ multiplex PCR; TCRdb's copy keeps in-frame clones and lacks some. The sample has about 69,000 clones; over 60% are singletons. Sequencing used CD4+ or CD8+ T cells sorted from blood, obtained in a trial of the OX40 agonist ivuxolimab. These TCRs come from an adult with an advanced solid tumor such as melanoma, head and neck, liver or kidney cancer. Each CDR3 is given without its conserved first and last residue. Fields, in order: V gene, CDR3 protein.

TRBV2 ASSQGGSGELF
TRBV30 AWSRTGGTSEQY
TRBV30 ASSPLDSQETQY
TRBV14 ASSQDLPRGNTIY
TRBV5-6 ASTLTAYNEQF
TRBV30 AWRAAGGAQF
TRBV5-1 ASRPSPSTDTQY
TRBV18 ASSPGTGGHEQY
TRBV11-1 ASSQGGEAF
TRBV4-2 ASSQDANEETQY
TRBV20-1 SATLINEQF
TRBV10-3 AISEFERGRNTQY
TRBV5-1 ASSLQGGAGTDTQY
TRBV10-2 ASSDRGGNTIY
TRBV27 AVGETYEQY
TRBV19 ASSIGQGGADTQY
TRBV18 ASSVRGANEKLF
TRBV19 ASSIGLAGAGELF
TRBV29-1 SVGRGKANEKLL
TRBV6-6 ASSYWTSTDTQY
TRBV23-1 ASSQPLEQPSNQPQH
TRBV13 ASSLGPRAGVNEQF
TRBV7-9 ASSFGQGFYNSPLH
TRBV5-6 ASSPRYYGYT
TRBV2 ASSLGLAAYNEQF
TRBV30 AWSVRENTEAF
TRBV7-2 ASSLDLLGTDTQY
TRBV11-2 ALPRDRVSNTGELF
TRBV7-6 ASSLDGRGYEQY
TRBV19 ASIRDPGEETQY
TRBV19 ASSTLGTGNEKLF
TRBV7-2 ASSFPPGEQY
TRBV11-2 ASSLTDLYEQY
TRBV2 ASSSDQLGQY
TRBV27 ASSRGNNQPQH